This T cell receptor beta chain was obtained from a study of control samples from healthy donors and cancer patients. The assay was immunoSEQ multiplex PCR, and TCRdb's table has in-frame clones only and misses some. The sample consists of 35,000 to 55,000 clones, 60% to 80% of them appearing once. The germline V gene has CDR1 SGHNT and CDR2 YYREEE (reference sequence). The CDR3 consists of 15 residues. Unmatched junction bases numbered 6, after V lost 2 bases and J lost 2 bases. This clone is a singleton in its sample. Material: formalin-fixed, paraffin-embedded tissue. The sequence derives from a male donor with melanoma. The chain joins TRBV5-4 to TRBJ2-7; 8 positions match TRBD1. This CDR3 reads CASSFMAGGAYEQYF. Here the CDR3 DNA reads TGTGCCAGCAGCTTCATGGCAGGGGGCGCCTACGAGCAGTACTTC.